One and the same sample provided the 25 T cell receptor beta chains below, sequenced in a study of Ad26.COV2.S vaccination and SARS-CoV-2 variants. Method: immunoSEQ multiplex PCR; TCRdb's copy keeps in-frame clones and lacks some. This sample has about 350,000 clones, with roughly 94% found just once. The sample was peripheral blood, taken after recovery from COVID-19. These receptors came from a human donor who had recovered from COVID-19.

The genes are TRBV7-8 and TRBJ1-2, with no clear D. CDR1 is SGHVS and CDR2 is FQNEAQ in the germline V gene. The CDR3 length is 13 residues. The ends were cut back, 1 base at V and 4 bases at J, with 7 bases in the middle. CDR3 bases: TGTGCCAGCAGCTTAGGGGCTGCCTATGGCTACACCTTC. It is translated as CASSLGAAYGYTF.

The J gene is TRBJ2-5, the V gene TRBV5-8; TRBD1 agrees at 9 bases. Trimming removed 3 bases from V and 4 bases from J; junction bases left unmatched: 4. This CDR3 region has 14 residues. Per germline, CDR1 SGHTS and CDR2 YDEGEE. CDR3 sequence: CASSYGQGLETQYF. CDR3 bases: TGTGCCAGCAGCTATGGACAGGGGTTAGAGACCCAGTACTTC.

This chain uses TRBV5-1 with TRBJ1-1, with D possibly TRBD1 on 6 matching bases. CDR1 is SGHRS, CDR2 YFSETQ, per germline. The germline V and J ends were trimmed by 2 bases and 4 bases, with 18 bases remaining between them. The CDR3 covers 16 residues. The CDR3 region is CASSLGQGRSGTEAFF. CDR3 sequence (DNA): TGCGCCAGCAGCTTAGGGCAGGGGCGGAGCGGCACTGAAGCTTTCTTT.

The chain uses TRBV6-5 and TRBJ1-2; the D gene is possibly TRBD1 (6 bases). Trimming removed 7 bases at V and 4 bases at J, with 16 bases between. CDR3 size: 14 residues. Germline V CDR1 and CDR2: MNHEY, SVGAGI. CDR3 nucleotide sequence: TGTGCCAGCACCGTACAGGGAAGAAGCTATGGCTACACCTTC. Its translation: CASTVQGRSYGYTF.

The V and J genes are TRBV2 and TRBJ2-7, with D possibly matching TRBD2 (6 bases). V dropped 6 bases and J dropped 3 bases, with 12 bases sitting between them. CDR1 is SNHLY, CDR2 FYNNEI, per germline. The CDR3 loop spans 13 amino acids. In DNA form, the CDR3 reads TGTGCCAGCAGCAAGACTAGGAACTACGAGCAGTACTTC. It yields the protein CASSKTRNYEQYF.

Here the CDR3 reads CASSELGSSYNEQFF. CDR3 DNA sequence: TGTGCCAGCAGTGAATTAGGAAGCTCCTACAATGAGCAGTTCTTC. The V and J genes are TRBV6-1 and TRBJ2-1, with D hard to call. The CDR3 spans 15 residues. V was pared by 2 bases and J by 0 bases, with 8 bases between. CDR1 is MNHNS and CDR2 is SASEGT in the germline V gene.

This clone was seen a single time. CDR3 sequence (DNA): TGTGCCAGCAGTTTATCCTTTCTCGGACAGGGTCTTTATGGCTACACCTTC. Protein sequence: CASSLSFLGQGLYGYTF. The J gene is TRBJ1-2, the V gene TRBV27; TRBD1 matches 8 bases. This CDR3 is built from 17 residues. Trimming at V came to 0 bases and at J to 5 bases, leaving 11 bases not matched to a gene. Germline CDR1 and CDR2: MNHEY and SMNVEV (reference sequence).

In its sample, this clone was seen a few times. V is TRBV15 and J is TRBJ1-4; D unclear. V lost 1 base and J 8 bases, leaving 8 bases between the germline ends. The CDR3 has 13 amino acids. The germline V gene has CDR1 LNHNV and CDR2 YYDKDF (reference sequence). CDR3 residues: CATSRAVREKLFF. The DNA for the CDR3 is TGTGCCACCAGCAGAGCTGTAAGAGAAAAACTGTTTTTT.

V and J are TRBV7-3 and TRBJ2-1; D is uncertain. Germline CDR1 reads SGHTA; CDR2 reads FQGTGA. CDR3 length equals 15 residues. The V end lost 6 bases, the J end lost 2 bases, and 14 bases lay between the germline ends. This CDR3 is CASSHESGAYNEQFF. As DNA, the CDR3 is TGTGCCAGCAGTCATGAGTCAGGAGCCTACAATGAGCAGTTCTTC. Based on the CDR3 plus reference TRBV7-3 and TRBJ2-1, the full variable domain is GAGVSQTPSNKVTEKGKYVELRCDPISGHTALYWYRQSLGQGPEFLIYFQGTGAADDSGLPNDRFFAVRPEGSVSTLKIQRTERGDSAVYLCASSHESGAYNEQFFGPGTRLTVL.

CDR3 protein: CASSADGMDEKLFF. For the CDR3, the DNA is TGTGCCAGCAGTGCGGACGGAATGGATGAAAAACTGTTTTTT. The J gene is TRBJ1-4, the V gene TRBV2; D unclear. Germline loops: CDR1 SNHLY, CDR2 FYNNEI. The CDR3 totals 14 residues. With 4 bases removed from V and 6 bases from J, the gap between germline ends came to 12 bases.

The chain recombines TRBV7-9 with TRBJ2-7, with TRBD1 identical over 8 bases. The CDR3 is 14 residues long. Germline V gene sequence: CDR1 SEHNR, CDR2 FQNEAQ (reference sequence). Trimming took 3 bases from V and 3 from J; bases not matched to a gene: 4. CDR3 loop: CASSFGQGFYEQYF. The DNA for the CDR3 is TGTGCCAGCAGCTTCGGACAGGGTTTCTACGAGCAGTACTTC.

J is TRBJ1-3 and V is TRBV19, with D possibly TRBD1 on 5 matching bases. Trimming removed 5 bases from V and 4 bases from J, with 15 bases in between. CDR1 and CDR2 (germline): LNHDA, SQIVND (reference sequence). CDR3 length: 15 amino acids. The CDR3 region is CASSARLGTGNTIYF. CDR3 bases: TGTGCCAGTAGTGCCCGTTTAGGGACCGGAAACACCATATATTTT.

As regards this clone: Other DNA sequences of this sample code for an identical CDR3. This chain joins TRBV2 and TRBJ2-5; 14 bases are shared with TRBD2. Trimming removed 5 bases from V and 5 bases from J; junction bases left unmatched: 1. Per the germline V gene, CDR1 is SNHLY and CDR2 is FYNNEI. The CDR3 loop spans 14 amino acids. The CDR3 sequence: CASSRTSGGETQYF. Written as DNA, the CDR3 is TGTGCCAGCAGTCGGACTAGCGGGGGGGAGACCCAGTACTTC.

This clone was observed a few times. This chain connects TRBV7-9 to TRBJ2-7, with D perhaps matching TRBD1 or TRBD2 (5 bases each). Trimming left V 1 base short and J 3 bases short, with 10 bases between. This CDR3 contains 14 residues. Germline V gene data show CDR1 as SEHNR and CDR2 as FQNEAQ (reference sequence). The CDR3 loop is CASSLGGDGYEQYF. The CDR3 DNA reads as TGTGCCAGCAGCTTAGGAGGGGACGGCTACGAGCAGTACTTC.

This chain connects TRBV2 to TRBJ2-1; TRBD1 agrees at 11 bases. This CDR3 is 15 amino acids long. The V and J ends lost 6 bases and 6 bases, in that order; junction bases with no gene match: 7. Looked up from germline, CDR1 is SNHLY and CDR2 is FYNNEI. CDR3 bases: TGTGCCAGCAGAGCTGGACAGGGGGCCGTCAATGAGCAGTTCTTC. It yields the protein CASRAGQGAVNEQFF. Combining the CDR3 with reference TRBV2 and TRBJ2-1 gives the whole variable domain EPEVTQTPSHQVTQMGQEVILRCVPISNHLYFYWYRQILGQKVEFLVSFYNNEISEKSEIFDDQFSVERPDGSNFTLKIRSTKLEDSAMYFCASRAGQGAVNEQFFGPGTRLTVL.

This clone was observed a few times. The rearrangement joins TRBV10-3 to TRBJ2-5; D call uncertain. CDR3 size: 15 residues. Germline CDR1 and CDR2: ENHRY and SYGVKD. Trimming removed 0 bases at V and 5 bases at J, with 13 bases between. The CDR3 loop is CAISESLDSIETQYF. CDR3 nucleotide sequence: TGTGCCATCAGTGAGTCGCTGGATTCGATCGAGACCCAGTACTTC.

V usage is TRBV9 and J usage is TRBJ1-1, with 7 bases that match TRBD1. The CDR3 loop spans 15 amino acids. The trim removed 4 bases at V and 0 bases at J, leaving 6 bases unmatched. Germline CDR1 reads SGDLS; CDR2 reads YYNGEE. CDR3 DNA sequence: TGTGCCAGCAGCATAACAGACAGGGTGAACACTGAAGCTTTCTTT. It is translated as CASSITDRVNTEAFF.

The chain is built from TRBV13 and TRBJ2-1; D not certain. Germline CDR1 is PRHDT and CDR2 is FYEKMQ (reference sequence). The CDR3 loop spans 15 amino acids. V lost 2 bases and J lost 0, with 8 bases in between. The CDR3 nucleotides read TGTGCCAGCAGCTTAAGACTTAGCTCCTACAATGAGCAGTTCTTC. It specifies CASSLRLSSYNEQFF.

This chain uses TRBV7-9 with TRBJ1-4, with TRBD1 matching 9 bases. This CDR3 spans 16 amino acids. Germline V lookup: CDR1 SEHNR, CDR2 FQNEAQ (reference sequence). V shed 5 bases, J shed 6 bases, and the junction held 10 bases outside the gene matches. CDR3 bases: TGTGCCAGCAGCCGGAGCGGGCGGACAGGGGATGAAAAACTGTTTTTT. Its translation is CASSRSGRTGDEKLFF.

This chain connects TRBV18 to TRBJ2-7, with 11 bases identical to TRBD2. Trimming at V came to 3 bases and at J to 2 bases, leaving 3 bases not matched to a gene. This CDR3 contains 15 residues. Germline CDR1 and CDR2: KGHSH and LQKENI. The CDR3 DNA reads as TGTGCCAGCTCACCGCTAGCGGGGGGAACCTACGAGCAGTACTTC. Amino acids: CASSPLAGGTYEQYF. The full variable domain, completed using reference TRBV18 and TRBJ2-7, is NAGVMQNPRHLVRRRGQEARLRCSPMKGHSHVYWYRQLPEEGLKFMVYLQKENIIDESGMPKERFSAEFPKEGPSILRIQQVVRGDSAAYFCASSPLAGGTYEQYFGPGTRLTVT.

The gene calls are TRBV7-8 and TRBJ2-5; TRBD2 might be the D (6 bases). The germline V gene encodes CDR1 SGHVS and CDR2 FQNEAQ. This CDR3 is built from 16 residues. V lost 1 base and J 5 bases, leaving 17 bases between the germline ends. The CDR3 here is CASSLGGERSPETQYF. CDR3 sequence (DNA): TGTGCCAGCAGCTTAGGGGGGGAACGTAGCCCTGAGACCCAGTACTTC.

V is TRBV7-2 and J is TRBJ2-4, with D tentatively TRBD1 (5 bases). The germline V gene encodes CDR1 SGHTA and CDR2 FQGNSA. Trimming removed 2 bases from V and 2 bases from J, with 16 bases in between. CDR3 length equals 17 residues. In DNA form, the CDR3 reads TGTGCCAGCAGCTTATGGGCCGGAAGGGGTCCCAAAAACATTCAGTACTTC. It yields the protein CASSLWAGRGPKNIQYF.

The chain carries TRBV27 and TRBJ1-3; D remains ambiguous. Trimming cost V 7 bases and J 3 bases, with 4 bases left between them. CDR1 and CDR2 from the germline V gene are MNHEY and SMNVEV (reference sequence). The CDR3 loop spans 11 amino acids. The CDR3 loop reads CASTNGNTIYF. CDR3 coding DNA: TGTGCCAGCACGAATGGAAACACCATATATTTT.

CDR3 amino acids: CASSKGGQSEKLFF. CDR3 DNA sequence: TGTGCCAGCAGCAAGGGGGGCCAGAGTGAAAAACTGTTTTTT. The rearrangement links TRBV5-5 to TRBJ1-4, with D possibly TRBD1 on 6 matching bases. V gave up 4 bases and J gave up 7 bases, with 14 bases separating them. The CDR3 covers 14 residues. The germline gives CDR1 SGHKS, CDR2 YYEKEE (reference sequence).

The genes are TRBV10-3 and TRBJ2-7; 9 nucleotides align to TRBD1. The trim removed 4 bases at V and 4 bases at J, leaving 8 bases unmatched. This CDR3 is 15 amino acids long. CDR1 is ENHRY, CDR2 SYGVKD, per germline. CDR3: CAISAAGQGFYEQYF. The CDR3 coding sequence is TGTGCCATCAGTGCAGCGGGACAGGGATTTTACGAGCAGTACTTC.